This is a list of T cell receptor beta chains from one sample in a study of blood T cell repertoires in COVID-19. TCRdb's copy holds only in-frame clones and misses some; the assay was immunoSEQ multiplex PCR. The data show approximately 210,000 clones, with more than 75% seen just once and about 4.5% held by the top ten. The sequencing input was PBMCs or T cells enriched from blood (not recorded which). The receptors stem from a man aged 25-45 years with acute COVID-19. CDR3s include the opening cysteine and the closing phenylalanine or tryptophan. A D gene is named only where the DNA matches it firmly. Clone sizes are given selectively: once, few, many, or a class where the clone is expanded.

d_call j_call clone_size v_call cdr3_aa cdr3_nt
TRBD1 TRBJ2-1 . TRBV15 CATSISPGQGYNEQFF TGTGCCACCAGCATATCTCCGGGACAGGGCTACAATGAGCAGTTCTTC
TRBD1 TRBJ2-1 . TRBV18 CASSLDRGGAYNEQFF TGTGCCAGCTCCCTGGACAGGGGGGGGGCCTACAATGAGCAGTTCTTC
. TRBJ1-2 . TRBV5-1 CASSLEDGGGYTF TGCGCCAGCAGCTTAGAAGATGGAGGGGGCTACACCTTC
. TRBJ1-5 . TRBV30 CAWSLQGLGQPQHF TGTGCCTGGTCTTTACAGGGATTAGGGCAGCCCCAGCATTTT
. TRBJ1-1 . TRBV7-9 CASIQGTEAFF TGTGCCAGCATCCAGGGCACTGAAGCTTTCTTT
TRBD1 TRBJ2-3 . TRBV2 CASSEGQGETDTQYF TGTGCCAGCAGTGAAGGACAGGGAGAGACAGATACGCAGTATTTT
. TRBJ2-5 . TRBV13 CASSLRETQYF TGTGCCAGCAGCTTGCGAGAGACCCAGTACTTC
. TRBJ1-6 few TRBV9 CASSSGASYNSPLHF TGTGCCAGCAGTAGTGGGGCCTCCTATAATTCACCCCTCCACTTT
. TRBJ1-2 medium-sized TRBV27 CASSLGAFYGYTF TGTGCCAGCAGTTTGGGGGCCTTCTATGGCTACACCTTC
. TRBJ1-6 . TRBV4-1 CASSQYEDSPLHF TGCGCCAGCAGCCAATACGAGGATTCACCCCTCCACTTT
TRBD1 TRBJ1-2 . TRBV6-5 CASKDPGQGNYGYTF TGTGCCAGCAAGGATCCGGGACAGGGGAACTATGGCTACACCTTC
. TRBJ2-5 . TRBV7-3 CASSGPVMGGHLQETQYF TGTGCCAGCAGCGGCCCCGTAATGGGGGGGCACCTACAAGAGACCCAGTACTTC
TRBD2 TRBJ2-5 once TRBV2 CASSEALGLAGVETQYF TGTGCCAGCAGTGAAGCGCTTGGGCTAGCGGGGGTGGAGACCCAGTACTTC
. TRBJ1-1 . TRBV10-1 CASSWVKTGTEAFF TGCGCCAGCAGTTGGGTGAAGACGGGCACTGAAGCTTTCTTT
TRBD1 TRBJ1-2 . TRBV19 CASSSGTGINYGYTF TGTGCCAGTAGTTCCGGGACAGGAATTAACTATGGCTACACCTTC
. TRBJ1-2 few TRBV12-3/TRBV12-4 CASSWTDGGYTF TGTGCCAGCAGCTGGACAGATGGTGGCTACACCTTC
TRBD2 TRBJ2-2 . TRBV5-3 CARSLGFRTSGAWDTGELFF TGTGCCAGAAGCTTGGGTTTTCGGACTAGCGGGGCCTGGGACACCGGGGAGCTGTTTTTT
TRBD1 TRBJ2-7 . TRBV6-2/TRBV6-3 CASSWGQGTYEQYF TGTGCCAGCAGTTGGGGACAGGGTACCTACGAGCAGTACTTC
TRBD1 TRBJ2-5 . TRBV5-4 CASSAGTGRETQYF TGTGCCAGCAGCGCCGGGACAGGGCGGGAGACCCAGTACTTC
. TRBJ2-5 few TRBV6-1 CASSETVDRPQTQYF TGTGCCAGCAGTGAAACGGTAGACAGGCCACAGACCCAGTACTTC
. TRBJ2-7 . TRBV29-1 CSVEDRVRTYEQYF TGCAGCGTTGAAGACAGGGTAAGGACCTACGAGCAGTACTTC
TRBD2 TRBJ2-3 . TRBV28 CASGVTKLAGGGTDTQYF TGTGCCAGCGGCGTCACGAAACTAGCGGGGGGTGGCACAGATACGCAGTATTTT
TRBD1 TRBJ2-6 . TRBV5-6 CASSNRGRKAGANVLTF TGTGCCAGCAGCAACAGGGGGCGCAAGGCTGGGGCCAACGTCCTGACTTTC
. TRBJ1-6 . TRBV3-1/TRBV3-2 CASSPGDIFNSPLHF TGTGCCAGCAGCCCCGGGGACATCTTTAATTCACCCCTCCACTTT
. TRBJ2-3 . TRBV24-1 CATSDPNPLGGTDTQYF TGTGCCACCAGTGACCCAAACCCACTAGGGGGTACAGATACGCAGTATTTT
. TRBJ2-7 . TRBV9 CASSVDSRSYEQYF TGTGCCAGCAGCGTCGACTCGAGGTCCTACGAGCAGTACTTC
. TRBJ1-1 . TRBV9 CASSAGPRTVKRMIF TGTGCCAGCAGCGCAGGACCGAGGACAGTAAAAAGGATGATCTTT
TRBD1 TRBJ2-4 . TRBV7-2 CASSFWDSQNIQYF TGTGCCAGCAGCTTCTGGGACAGTCAAAACATTCAGTACTTC
. TRBJ1-2 . TRBV7-6 CASSLARSSGYTF TGTGCCAGCAGCTTAGCGCGGAGTAGCGGCTACACCTTC
. TRBJ1-1 . TRBV2 CASSDPDEGGGAFF TGTGCCAGCAGTGACCCAGATGAAGGAGGCGGAGCTTTCTTT
. TRBJ1-2 . TRBV9 CASSPRMGSTLNYGYTF TGTGCCAGCAGCCCCCGGATGGGCTCAACCCTAAACTATGGCTACACCTTC
. TRBJ1-1 . TRBV30 CAWRGASPNTEAFF TGTGCCTGGAGGGGGGCGTCTCCCAACACTGAAGCTTTCTTT
. TRBJ1-4 . TRBV28 CASRRRAYEKLFF TGTGCCAGCAGGCGCAGGGCTTATGAAAAACTGTTTTTT
. TRBJ2-7 few TRBV27 CASSLARAYEQYF TGTGCCAGCAGTTTGGCCAGGGCCTACGAGCAGTACTTC
. TRBJ2-7 . TRBV18 CASSPQQGAYEQYF TGTGCCAGCTCACCACAACAGGGCGCCTACGAGCAGTACTTC
. TRBJ1-1 . TRBV30 CAWSGQVNTEAFF TGTGCCTGGAGTGGACAGGTGAACACTGAAGCTTTCTTT
TRBD1 TRBJ1-6 . TRBV6-5 CASRATGTGGLPLHF TGTGCCAGCAGGGCCACCGGGACAGGGGGCTTACCCCTCCACTTT